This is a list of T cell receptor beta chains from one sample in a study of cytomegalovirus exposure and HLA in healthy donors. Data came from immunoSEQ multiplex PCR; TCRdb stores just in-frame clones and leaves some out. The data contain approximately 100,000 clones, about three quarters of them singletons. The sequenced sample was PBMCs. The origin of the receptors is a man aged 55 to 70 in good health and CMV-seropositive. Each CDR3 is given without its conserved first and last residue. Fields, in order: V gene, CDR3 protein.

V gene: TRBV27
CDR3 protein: ASSLGAKPHNEQF

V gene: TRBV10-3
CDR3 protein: AILPGQGTGANVLT

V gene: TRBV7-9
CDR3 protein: ASSPPVVTGELF

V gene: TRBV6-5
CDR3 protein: ASSRTGPNTGELF

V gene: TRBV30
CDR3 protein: AWRGAGGPLH

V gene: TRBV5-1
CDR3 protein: ASSLSVTKETQY

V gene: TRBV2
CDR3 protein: ASSEFSSYEQY

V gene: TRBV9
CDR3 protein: ASSPAQGLGAQY

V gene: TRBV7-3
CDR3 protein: ASSLNGRQGSYNEQF

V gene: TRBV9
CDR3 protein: ASSVGPGAKETQY

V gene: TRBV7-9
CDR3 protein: ASSIRDSYEQY

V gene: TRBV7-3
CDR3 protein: ASSSGVGNTIY

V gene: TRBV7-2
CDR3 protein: ASSVMTGDHSEQY

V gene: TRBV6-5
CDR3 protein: ASSYLAGTLTDTQY

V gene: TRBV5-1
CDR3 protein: ASSLNLLAASTDTQY

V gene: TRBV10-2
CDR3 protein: ASSDGGLYEQY

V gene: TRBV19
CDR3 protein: ASSMPAQTGRNTEAF

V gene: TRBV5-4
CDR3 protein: ASSPARTASIYGYT

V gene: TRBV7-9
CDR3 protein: ASSLVAGGNEQF

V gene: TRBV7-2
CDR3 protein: ASSPRGGTGELF

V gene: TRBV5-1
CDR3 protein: ASSWTGSQTGELF

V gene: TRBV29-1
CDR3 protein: SVDPGQGPYEQY

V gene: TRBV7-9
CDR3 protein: ASSPGRGLDEQF

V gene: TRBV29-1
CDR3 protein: SVEGQVGGYT

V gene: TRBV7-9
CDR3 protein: ASSHPRDRGEQY

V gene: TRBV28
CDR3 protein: ASSLSGQETQY

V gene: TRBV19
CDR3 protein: ASSIGDRGLNEQY

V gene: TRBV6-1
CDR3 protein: ASSEARAEQY

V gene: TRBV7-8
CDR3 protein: ASSLDGDTQY

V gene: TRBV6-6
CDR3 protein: ASSGQNTDTQY

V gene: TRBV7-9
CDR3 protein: ASSLGRDPVMNTEAF

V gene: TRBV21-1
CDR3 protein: ASSTRGGKSSYEQY

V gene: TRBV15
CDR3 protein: ATSRETSSYEQY